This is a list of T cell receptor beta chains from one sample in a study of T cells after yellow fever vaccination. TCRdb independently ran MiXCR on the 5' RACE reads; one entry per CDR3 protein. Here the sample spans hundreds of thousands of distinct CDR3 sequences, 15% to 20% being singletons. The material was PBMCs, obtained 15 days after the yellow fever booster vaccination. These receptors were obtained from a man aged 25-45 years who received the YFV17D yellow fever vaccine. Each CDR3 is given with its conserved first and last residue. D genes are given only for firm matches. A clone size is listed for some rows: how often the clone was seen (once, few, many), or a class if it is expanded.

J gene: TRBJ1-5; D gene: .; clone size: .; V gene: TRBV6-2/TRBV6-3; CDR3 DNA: TGTGCCAGCAGTTATGTGCAGGGGAGGAATCAGCCCCAGCATTTT; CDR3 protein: CASSYVQGRNQPQHF
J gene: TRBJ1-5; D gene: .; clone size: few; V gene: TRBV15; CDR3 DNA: TGTGCCACCAGCAGAGACCGGGCTCTCTATCAGCCCCAGCATTTT; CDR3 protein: CATSRDRALYQPQHF
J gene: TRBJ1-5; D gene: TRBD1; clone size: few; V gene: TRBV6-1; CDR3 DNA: TGTGCCAGCAGTGTGAGGACAGGAGATAATCAGCCCCAGCATTTT; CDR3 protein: CASSVRTGDNQPQHF
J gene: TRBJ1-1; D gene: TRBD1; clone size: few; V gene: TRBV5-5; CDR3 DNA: TGTGCCAGCTCCCGTCTGGGACAGGGAATCCCTGAAGCTTTCTTT; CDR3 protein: CASSRLGQGIPEAFF
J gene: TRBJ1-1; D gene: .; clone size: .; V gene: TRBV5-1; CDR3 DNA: TGCGCCAGCAGCTTCCAGGGTAAGAACACTGAAGCTTTCTTT; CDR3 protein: CASSFQGKNTEAFF
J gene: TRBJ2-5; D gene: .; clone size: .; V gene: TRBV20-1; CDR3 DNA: TGCAGTGCTAGAGATGGTCTAGCCCAGAGGGAGACCCAGTACTTC; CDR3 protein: CSARDGLAQRETQYF
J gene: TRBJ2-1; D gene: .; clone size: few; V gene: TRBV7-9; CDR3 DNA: TGTGCCAGCACATACCGGGAAACCTACAATGAGCAGTTCTTC; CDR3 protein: CASTYRETYNEQFF
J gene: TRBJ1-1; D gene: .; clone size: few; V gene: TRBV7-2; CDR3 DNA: TGTGCCAGCAGCGCAGGAGGCCATGTGAACACTGAAGCTTTCTTT; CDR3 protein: CASSAGGHVNTEAFF
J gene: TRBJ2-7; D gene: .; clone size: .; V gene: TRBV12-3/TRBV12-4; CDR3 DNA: TGTGCCAGCAGTTTGTCGAGCCTCGCCTACGAGCAGTACTTC; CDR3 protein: CASSLSSLAYEQYF
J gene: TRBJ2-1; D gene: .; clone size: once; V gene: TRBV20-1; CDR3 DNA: TGCAGTGCGGCCCTAAGGGGTGAGCAGTTCTTC; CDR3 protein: CSAALRGEQFF
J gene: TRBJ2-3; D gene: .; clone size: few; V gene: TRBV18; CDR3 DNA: TGTGCCAGCTCACCAACCGTCTCGGATACGCAGTATTTT; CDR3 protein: CASSPTVSDTQYF
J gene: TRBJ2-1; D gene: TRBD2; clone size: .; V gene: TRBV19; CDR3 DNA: TGTGCCAGTAGCGTGACTAGCGGGAGCAATGAGCAGTTCTTC; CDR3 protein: CASSVTSGSNEQFF
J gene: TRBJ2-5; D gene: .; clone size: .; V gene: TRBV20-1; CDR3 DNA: TGCAGTGCTAGAGATCAAGGCAGGGGGGAGCAGACCCAGTACTTC; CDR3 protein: CSARDQGRGEQTQYF
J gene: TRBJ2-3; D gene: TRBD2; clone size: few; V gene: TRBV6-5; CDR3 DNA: TGTGCCAGCAGTTACTCAGCTAGCGGGAGGGCAACAGATACGCAGTATTTT; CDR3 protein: CASSYSASGRATDTQYF
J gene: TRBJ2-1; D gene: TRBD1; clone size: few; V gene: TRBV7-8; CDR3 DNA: TGTGCCAGCAGCCATGGGACAGTAAAACAGGAGCAGTTCTTC; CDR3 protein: CASSHGTVKQEQFF
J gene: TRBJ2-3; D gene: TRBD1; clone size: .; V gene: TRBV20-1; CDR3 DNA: TGCAGTGCAATTGACGGGACAGGCCCCTCAAATACGCAGTATTTT; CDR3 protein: CSAIDGTGPSNTQYF
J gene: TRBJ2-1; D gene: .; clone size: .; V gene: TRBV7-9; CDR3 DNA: TGTGCCAGCAGCTGGCTCGGGGCGTCGAATGAGCAGTTCTTC; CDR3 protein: CASSWLGASNEQFF
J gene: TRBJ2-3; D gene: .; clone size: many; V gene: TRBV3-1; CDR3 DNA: TGTGCCAGCAGCCCCCATAGCGGAGCAGGGGGTACGCAGTATTTT; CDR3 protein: CASSPHSGAGGTQYF
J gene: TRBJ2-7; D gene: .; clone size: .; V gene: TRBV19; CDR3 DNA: TGTGCCAGTAGTATCGGGTCAGGCTCCCCCTACGAGCAGTACTTC; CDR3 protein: CASSIGSGSPYEQYF
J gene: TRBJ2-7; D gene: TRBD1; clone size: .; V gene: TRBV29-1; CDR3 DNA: TGCAGCGTGGGCCTTAGACAGGGGGTCTACGAGCAGTACTTC; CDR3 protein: CSVGLRQGVYEQYF
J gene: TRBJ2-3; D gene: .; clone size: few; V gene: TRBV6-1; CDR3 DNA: TGTGCCAGCACTGGAGGACGCATCGATACGCAGTATTTT; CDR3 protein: CASTGGRIDTQYF
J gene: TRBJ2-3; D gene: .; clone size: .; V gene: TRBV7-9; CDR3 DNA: TGTGCCAGCAGCTTAGGAGGGTCTACGCAGTATTTT; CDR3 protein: CASSLGGSTQYF
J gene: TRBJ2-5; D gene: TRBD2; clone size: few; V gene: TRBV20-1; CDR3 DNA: TGCAGTGCTAGACAGCTAGCGGGAGGGAACCAAGAGACCCAGTACTTC; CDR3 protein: CSARQLAGGNQETQYF
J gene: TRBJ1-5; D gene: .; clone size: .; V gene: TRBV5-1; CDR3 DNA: TGCGCCAGCAGGATCGATTATAGCAAGCAGCCCCAGCATTTT; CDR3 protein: CASRIDYSKQPQHF
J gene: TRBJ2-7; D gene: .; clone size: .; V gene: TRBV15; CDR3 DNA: TGTGCCACCAGCAGAGAAGGGGCAGGGACATCCTACGAGCAGTACTTC; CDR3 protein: CATSREGAGTSYEQYF
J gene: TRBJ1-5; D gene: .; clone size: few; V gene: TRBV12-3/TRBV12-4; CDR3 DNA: TGTGCCAGCAGTCCCGAATATAGCAATCAGCCCCAGCATTTT; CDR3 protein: CASSPEYSNQPQHF
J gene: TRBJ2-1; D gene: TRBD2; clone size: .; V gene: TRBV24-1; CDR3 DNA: TGTGCCACCAGTTCGACGGGACTAGCGGGAGGGTTGAATGAGCAGTTCTTC; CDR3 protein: CATSSTGLAGGLNEQFF
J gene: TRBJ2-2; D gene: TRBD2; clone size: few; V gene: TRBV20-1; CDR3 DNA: TGCAGTGCTCGAAGGGAGGGCCGGACCGGGGAGCTGTTTTTT; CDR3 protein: CSARREGRTGELFF
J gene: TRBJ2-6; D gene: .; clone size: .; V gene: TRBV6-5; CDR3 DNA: TGTGCCAGCAGTTACTCCATCGCTCACTCTGGGGCCAACGTCCTGACTTTC; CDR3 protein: CASSYSIAHSGANVLTF
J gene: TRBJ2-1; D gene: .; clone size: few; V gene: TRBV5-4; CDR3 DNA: TGTGCCAGCAGCTTCCCAGCGAGCAATGAGCAGTTCTTC; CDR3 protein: CASSFPASNEQFF
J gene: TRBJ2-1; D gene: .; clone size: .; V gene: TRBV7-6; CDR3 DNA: TGTGCCAGCAGCCGCCCGGCCCTCGGGAATGAGCAGTTCTTC; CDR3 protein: CASSRPALGNEQFF
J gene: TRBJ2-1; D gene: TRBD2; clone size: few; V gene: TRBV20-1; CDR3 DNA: TGCAGGGCCAGCGGGACGAACAATGAGCAGTTCTTC; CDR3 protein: CRASGTNNEQFF
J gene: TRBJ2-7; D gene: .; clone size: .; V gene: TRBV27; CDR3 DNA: TGTGCCAGCAGTTTGTCGGCAGCCTCAAGCTCCTACGAGCAGTACTTC; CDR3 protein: CASSLSAASSSYEQYF
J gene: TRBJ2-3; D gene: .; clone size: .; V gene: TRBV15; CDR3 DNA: TGTGCCACTTCGGACGGAAGGACAGATACGCAGTATTTT; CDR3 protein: CATSDGRTDTQYF
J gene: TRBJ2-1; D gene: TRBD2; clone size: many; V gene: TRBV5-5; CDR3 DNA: TGTGCCAGCACCCTAACTGGACTAGCGGGAGTAGAGCAGTTCTTC; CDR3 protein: CASTLTGLAGVEQFF
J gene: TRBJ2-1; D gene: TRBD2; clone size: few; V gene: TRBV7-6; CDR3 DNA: TGTGCCAGCAGCTTAGAGTTGACTAGCGGATACAATGAGCAGTTCTTC; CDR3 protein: CASSLELTSGYNEQFF
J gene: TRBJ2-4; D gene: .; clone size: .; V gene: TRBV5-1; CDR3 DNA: TGCGCCAGCAGCTTAAGCGGCATTCAGTACTTC; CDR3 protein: CASSLSGIQYF
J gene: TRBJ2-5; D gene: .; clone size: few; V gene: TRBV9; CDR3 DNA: TGTGCCAGCAGCGTCAGTCGGGGGCAAGAGACCCAGTACTTC; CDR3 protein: CASSVSRGQETQYF
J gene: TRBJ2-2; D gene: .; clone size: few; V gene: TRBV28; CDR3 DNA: TGTGCCAGCAGTTTCCGTTCGGAGTCCGGGGAGCTGTTTTTT; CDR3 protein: CASSFRSESGELFF
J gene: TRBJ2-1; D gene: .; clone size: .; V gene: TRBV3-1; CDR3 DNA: TGTGCCAGCACCCAGGGTCCACAGGGCGGCAATGAGCAGTTCTTC; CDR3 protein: CASTQGPQGGNEQFF
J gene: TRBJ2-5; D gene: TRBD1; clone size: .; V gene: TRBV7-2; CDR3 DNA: TGTGGCAGCAGCTTAGCGGGACAGGGGGAAGAGACCCAGTACTTC; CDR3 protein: CGSSLAGQGEETQYF
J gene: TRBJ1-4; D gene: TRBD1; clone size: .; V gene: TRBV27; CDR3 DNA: TGTGCCAGCAGGGAAGGGACAGTGTCAAATGAAAAACTGTTTTTT; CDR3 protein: CASREGTVSNEKLFF
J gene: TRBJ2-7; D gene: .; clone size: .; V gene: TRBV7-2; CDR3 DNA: TGTGCCAGCAGCTTAGACCCAGCGGGCAGACCGTACTTC; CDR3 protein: CASSLDPAGRPYF
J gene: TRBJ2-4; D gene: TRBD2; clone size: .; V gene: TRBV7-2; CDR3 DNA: TGTGCCAGCAGCTTAGTAGCGGGAGCCCTAGCCAAAAACATTCAGTACTTC; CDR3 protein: CASSLVAGALAKNIQYF
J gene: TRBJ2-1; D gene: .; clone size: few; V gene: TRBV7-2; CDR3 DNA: TGTGCCAGCACCCAAACCCCCGGATACAATGAGCAGTTCTTC; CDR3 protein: CASTQTPGYNEQFF
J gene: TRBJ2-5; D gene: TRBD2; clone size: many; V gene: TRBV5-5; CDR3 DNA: TGTGCCAGCAGCTTAGACGGGGGGGAGACCCAGTACTTC; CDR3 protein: CASSLDGGETQYF
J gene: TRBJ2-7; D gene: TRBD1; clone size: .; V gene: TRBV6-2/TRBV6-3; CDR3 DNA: TGTGCCAGCACCTTCACCGGGACAGTTGGTGACTACGAGCAGTACTTC; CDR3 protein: CASTFTGTVGDYEQYF
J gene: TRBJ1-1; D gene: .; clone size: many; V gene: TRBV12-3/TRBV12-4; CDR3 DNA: TGTGCCAGCAGGGGTAACACTGAAGCTTTCTTT; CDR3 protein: CASRGNTEAFF
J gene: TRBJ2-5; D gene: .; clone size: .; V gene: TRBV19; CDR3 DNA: TGTGCCAGTAGAAAAGGGGTTTTAGAGACCCAGTACTTC; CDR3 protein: CASRKGVLETQYF
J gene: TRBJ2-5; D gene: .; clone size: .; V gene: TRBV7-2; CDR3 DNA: TGTGCCAGCGGTCCTGGGGCCCAGTACTTC; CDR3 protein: CASGPGAQYF
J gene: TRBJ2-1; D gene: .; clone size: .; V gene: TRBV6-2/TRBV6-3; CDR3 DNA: TGTGCCAGCAGTGCGGACAGCTACAATGAGCAGTTCTTC; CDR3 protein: CASSADSYNEQFF
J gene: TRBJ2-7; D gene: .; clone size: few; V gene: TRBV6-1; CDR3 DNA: TGTGCCAGCAGTCGCCCGGGACTCCTTGAGCAGTACTTC; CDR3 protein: CASSRPGLLEQYF
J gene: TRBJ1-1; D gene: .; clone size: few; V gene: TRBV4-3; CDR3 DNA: TGCGCCAGCAGCCAAGATCCCCACCCCCGGGCGATGCGGACTGAAGCTTTCTTT; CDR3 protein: CASSQDPHPRAMRTEAFF
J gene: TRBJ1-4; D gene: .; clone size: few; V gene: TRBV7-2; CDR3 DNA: TGTGCCAGCAGCCCTCAGGGAGGTGGGAGGAAACTGTTTTTT; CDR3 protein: CASSPQGGGRKLFF
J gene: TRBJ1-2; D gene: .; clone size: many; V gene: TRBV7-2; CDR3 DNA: TGTGCCAGCAGCTTTCAAGTCTTTGGCTACACCTTC; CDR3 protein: CASSFQVFGYTF